This T cell receptor (beta chain) was recorded in a study of T cells in Graves' hyperthyroidism and ophthalmopathy. This clonotype occurred many times. There were TCR beta CDR3 regions amplified from RNA transcripts. When the TCR CDR3 underwent first-round RT-PCR, the HTBI primer set was used. TCRdb reprocessed the multiplex PCR reads via MiXCR and lists one record per CDR3 protein. The sample has some 440,000 distinct CDR3 sequences, less than 20% seen once. This CDR3 spans 15 amino acids. V lost 5 bases and J lost 0, with 12 bases in between. In germline, CDR1 is SNHLY, CDR2 FYNNEI. The rearrangement uses TRBV2 and TRBJ2-3; D uncertain. The source is a woman between 18 and 29 years old with Graves' hyperthyroidism. The specimen sequenced was blood. CDR3 sequence (DNA): TGTGCCAGCAGTCGCCAGGTTTTGAGCACAGATACGCAGTATTTT. Its protein is CASSRQVLSTDTQYF.